The present entry profiles one T cell receptor beta chain with its context. Libraries were prepared by immunoSEQ multiplex PCR; TCRdb keeps only in-frame clonotypes and omits some of them. Found here are hundreds of thousands of clones, around 87% of them singletons; the top ten hold 1.3%. The data belong to a study of blood T cell repertoires in COVID-19. The overall study: Samples taken during acute and convalescent COVID-19 were collected in the United States, Italy and Spain.

V was pared by 6 bases and J by 7 bases, with 10 bases between. The CDR3 is made up of 13 amino acids. The germline V gene encodes CDR1 MNHEY and CDR2 SVGAGI. Sequencing was performed on peripheral blood. The chain recombines TRBV6-5 with TRBJ1-6; unclear D gene. The TCR originated in a man aged 65 to 85 with acute or convalescent COVID-19. CDR3 sequence reads: CASRDRLNSPLHF. In nucleotides, the CDR3 is TGTGCCAGCAGGGACCGACTAAATTCACCCCTCCACTTT.